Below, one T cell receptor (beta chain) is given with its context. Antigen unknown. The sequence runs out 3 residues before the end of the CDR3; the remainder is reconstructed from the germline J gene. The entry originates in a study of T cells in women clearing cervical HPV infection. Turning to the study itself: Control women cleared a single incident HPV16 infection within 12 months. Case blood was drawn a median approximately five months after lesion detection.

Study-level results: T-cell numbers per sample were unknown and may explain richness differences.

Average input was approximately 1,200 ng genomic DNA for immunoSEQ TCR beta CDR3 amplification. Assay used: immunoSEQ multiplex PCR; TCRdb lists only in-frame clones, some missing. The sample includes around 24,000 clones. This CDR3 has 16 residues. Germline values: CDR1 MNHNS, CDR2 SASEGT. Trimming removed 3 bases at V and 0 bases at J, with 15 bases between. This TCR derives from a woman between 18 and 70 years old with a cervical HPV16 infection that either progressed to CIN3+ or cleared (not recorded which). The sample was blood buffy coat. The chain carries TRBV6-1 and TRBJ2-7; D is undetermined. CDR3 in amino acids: CASSEESSVPSYEQYF. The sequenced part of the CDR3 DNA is TGTGCCAGCAGTGAGGAATCTAGTGTCCCCTCCTACGAG.